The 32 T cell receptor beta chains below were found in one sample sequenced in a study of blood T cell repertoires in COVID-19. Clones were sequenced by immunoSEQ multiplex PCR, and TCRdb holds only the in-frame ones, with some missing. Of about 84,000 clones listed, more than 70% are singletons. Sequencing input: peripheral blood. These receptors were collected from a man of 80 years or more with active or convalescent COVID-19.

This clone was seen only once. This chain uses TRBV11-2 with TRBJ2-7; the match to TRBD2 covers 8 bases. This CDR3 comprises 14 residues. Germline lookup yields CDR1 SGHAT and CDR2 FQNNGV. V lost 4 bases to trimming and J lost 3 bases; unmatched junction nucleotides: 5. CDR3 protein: CASSSRLASYEQYF. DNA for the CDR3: TGTGCCAGCAGCTCCCGACTAGCGAGCTACGAGCAGTACTTC.

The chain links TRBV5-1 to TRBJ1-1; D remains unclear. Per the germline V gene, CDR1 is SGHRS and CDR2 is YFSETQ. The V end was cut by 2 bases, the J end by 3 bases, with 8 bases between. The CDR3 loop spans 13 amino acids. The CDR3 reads CASSFQRDTEAFF. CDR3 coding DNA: TGCGCCAGCAGCTTCCAAAGAGACACTGAAGCTTTCTTT.

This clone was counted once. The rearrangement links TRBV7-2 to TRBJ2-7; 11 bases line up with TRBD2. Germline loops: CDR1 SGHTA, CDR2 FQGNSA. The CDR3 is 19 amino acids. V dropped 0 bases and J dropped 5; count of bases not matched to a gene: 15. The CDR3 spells CASSLAGPHRLAGRNEQYF. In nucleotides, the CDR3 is TGTGCCAGCAGCTTAGCGGGGCCCCACCGACTAGCGGGAAGAAACGAGCAGTACTTC.

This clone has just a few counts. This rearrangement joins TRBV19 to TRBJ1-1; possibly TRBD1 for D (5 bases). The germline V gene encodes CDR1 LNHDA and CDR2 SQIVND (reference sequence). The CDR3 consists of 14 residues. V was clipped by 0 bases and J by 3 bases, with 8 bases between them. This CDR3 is CASSIEDTDTEAFF. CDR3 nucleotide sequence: TGTGCCAGTAGTATAGAGGACACGGACACTGAAGCTTTCTTT.

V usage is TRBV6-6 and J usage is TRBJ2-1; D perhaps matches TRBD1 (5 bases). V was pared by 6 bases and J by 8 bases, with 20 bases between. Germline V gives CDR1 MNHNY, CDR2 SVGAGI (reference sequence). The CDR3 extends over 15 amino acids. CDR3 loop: CASRPLRQTSDEQFF. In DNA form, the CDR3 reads TGTGCCAGCAGACCCCTCCGACAGACCAGCGATGAGCAGTTCTTC.

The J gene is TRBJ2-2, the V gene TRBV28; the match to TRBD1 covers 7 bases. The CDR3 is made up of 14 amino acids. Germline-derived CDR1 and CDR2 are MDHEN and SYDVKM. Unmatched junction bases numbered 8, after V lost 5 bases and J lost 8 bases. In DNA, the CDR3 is TGTGCCAGCAGTAAGGGGGCAGGTTTAGGGGAGCTGTTTTTT. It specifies CASSKGAGLGELFF.

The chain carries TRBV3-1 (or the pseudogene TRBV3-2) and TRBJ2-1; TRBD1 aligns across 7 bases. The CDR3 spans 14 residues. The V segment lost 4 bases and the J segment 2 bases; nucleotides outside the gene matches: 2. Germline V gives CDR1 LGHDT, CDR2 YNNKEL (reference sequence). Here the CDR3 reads CASSRQGPYNEQFF. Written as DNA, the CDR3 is TGTGCCAGCAGCCGACAGGGCCCCTACAATGAGCAGTTCTTC.

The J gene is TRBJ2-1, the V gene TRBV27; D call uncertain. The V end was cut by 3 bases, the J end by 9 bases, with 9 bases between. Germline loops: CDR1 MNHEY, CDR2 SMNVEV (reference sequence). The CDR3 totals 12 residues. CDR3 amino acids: CASSFRRGEQFF. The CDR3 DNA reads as TGTGCCAGCAGTTTCCGGAGAGGTGAGCAGTTCTTC.

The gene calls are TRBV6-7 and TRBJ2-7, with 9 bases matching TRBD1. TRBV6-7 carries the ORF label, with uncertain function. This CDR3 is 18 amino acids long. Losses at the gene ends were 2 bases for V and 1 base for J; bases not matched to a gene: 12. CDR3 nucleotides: TGTGCCAGCAGTTACCCCCGGGACAGGGACTACCTATCCTACGAGCAGTACTTC. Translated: CASSYPRDRDYLSYEQYF.

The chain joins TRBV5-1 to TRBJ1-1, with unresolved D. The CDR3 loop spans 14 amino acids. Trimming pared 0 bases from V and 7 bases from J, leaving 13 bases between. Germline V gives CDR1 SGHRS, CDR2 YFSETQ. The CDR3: CASSLDTASVEAFF. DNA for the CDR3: TGCGCCAGCAGCTTGGACACTGCAAGCGTTGAAGCTTTCTTT. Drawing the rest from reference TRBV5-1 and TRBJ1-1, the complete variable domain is KAGVTQTPRYLIKTRGQQVTLSCSPISGHRSVSWYQQTPGQGLQFLFEYFSETQRNKGNFPGRFSGRQFSNSRSEMNVSTLELGDSALYLCASSLDTASVEAFFGQGTRLTVV.

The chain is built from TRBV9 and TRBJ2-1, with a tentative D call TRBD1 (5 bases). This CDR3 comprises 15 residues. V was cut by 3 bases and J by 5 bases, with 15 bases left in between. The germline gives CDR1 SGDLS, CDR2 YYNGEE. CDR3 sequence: CASSGPPGLNNEQFF. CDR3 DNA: TGTGCCAGCAGCGGCCCTCCAGGGCTGAACAATGAGCAGTTCTTC.

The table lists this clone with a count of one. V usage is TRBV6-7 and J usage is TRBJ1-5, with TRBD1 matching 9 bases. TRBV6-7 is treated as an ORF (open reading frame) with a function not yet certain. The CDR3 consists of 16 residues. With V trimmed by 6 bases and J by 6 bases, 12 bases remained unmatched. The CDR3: CASRRNTGTGCQPQHF. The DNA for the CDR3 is TGTGCCAGCAGACGCAATACCGGGACAGGGTGTCAGCCCCAGCATTTT.

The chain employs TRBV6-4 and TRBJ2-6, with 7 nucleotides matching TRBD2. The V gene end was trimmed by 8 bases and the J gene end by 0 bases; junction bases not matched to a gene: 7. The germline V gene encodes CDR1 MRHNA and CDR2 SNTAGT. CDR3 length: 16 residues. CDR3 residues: CASSAGVPSGANVLTF. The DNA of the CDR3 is TGTGCCAGCTCGGCGGGGGTCCCCTCTGGGGCCAACGTCCTGACTTTC.

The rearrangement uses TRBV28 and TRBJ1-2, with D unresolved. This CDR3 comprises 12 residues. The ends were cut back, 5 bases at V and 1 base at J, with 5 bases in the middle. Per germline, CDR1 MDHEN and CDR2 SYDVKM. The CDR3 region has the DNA TGTGCCAGCAGTACCGGTAACTATGGCTACACCTTC. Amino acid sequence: CASSTGNYGYTF.

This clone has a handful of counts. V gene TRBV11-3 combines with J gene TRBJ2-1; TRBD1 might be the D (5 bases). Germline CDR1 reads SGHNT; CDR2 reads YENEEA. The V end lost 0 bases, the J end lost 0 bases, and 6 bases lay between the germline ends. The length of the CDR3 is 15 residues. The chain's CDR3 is CASSLEGDSYNEQFF. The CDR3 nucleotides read TGTGCCAGCAGCTTAGAAGGGGACTCCTACAATGAGCAGTTCTTC.

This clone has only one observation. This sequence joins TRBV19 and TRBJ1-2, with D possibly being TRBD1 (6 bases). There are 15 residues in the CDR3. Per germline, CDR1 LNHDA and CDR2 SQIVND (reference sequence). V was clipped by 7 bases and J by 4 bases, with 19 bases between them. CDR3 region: CASMGQGFSGYGYTF. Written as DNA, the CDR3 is TGTGCCAGTATGGGACAAGGCTTTTCAGGCTATGGCTACACCTTC.

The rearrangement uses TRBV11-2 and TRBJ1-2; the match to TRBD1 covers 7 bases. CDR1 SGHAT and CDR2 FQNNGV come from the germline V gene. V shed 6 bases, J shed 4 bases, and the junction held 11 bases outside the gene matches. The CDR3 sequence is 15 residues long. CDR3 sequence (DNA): TGTGCCAGCAGGCCACCGGGACAGAAGACCTATGGCTACACCTTC. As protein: CASRPPGQKTYGYTF.

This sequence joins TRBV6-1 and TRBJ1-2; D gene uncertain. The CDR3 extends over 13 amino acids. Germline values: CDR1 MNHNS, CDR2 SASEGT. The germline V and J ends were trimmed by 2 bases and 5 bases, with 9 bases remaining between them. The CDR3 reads CASSESGTYGYTF. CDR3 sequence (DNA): TGTGCCAGCAGTGAATCGGGAACTTATGGCTACACCTTC.

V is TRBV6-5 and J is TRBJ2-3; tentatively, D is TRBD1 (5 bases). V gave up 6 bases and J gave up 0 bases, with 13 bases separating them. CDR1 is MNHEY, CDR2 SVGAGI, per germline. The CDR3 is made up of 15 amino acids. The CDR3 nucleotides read TGTGCCAGCAGCTTGACAGCCACTAGCACAGATACGCAGTATTTT. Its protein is CASSLTATSTDTQYF.

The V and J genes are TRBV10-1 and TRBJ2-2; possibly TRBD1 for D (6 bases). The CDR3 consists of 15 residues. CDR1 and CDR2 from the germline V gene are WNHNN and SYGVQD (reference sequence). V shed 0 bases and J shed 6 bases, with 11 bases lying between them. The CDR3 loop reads CASSESQGPAGELFF. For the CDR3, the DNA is TGCGCCAGCAGTGAGTCGCAGGGGCCCGCCGGGGAGCTGTTTTTT.

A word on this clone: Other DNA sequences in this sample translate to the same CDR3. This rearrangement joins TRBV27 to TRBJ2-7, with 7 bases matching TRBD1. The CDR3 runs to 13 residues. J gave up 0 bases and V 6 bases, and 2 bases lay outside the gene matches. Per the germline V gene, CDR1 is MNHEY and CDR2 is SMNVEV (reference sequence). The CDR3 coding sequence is TGTGCCAGCAGCTGGGACAGCTCCTACGAGCAGTACTTC. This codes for CASSWDSSYEQYF.

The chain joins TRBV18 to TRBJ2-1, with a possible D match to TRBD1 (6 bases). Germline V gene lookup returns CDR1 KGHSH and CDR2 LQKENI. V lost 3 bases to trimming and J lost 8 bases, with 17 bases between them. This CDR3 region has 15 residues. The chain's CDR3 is CASSPGTLRGDEQFF. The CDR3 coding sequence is TGTGCCAGCTCACCTGGGACACTAAGGGGCGATGAGCAGTTCTTC.

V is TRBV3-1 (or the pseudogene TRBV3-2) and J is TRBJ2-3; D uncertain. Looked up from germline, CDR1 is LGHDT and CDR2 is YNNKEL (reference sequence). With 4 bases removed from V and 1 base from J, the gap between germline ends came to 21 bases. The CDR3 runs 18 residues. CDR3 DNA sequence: TGTGCCAGCAGCCGCGGTTGGTCCGGAACGTTACGCACAGATACGCAGTATTTT. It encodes CASSRGWSGTLRTDTQYF.

Here the CDR3 reads CSVGLLAGETQYF. CDR3 nucleotides: TGCAGCGTTGGACTACTAGCGGGAGAGACCCAGTACTTC. The V call is TRBV29-1, the J call TRBJ2-5, with TRBD2 identical over 9 bases. The germline V gene encodes CDR1 SQVTM and CDR2 ANQGSEA. The CDR3 runs to 13 residues. V shed 4 bases, J shed 4 bases, and the junction held 4 bases outside the gene matches.

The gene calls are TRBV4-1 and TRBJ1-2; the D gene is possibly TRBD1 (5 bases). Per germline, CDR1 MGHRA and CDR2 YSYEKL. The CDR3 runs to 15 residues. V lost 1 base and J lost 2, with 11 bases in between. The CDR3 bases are TGCGCCAGCAGCCAAGCGATCGGGGGGAACTATGGCTACACCTTC. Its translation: CASSQAIGGNYGYTF.

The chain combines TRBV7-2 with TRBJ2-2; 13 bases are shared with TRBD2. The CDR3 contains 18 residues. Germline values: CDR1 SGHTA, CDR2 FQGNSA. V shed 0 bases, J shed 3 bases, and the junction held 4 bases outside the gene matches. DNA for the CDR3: TGTGCCAGCAGCTTAGCGGTGACTAGCGGGAGGCACACCGGGGAGCTGTTTTTT. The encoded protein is CASSLAVTSGRHTGELFF.

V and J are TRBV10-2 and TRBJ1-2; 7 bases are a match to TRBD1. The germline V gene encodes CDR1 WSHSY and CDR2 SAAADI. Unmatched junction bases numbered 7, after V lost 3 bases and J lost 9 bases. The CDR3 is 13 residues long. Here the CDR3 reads CASSDPGGRSYTF. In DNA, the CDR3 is TGCGCCAGCAGTGATCCAGGGGGGAGAAGCTACACCTTC.

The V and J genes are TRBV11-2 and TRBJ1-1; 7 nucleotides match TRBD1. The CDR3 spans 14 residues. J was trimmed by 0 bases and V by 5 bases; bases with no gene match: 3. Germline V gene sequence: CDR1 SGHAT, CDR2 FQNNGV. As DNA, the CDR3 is TGTGCCAGCAGCCCAGGGGGATTGAACACTGAAGCTTTCTTT. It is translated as CASSPGGLNTEAFF.

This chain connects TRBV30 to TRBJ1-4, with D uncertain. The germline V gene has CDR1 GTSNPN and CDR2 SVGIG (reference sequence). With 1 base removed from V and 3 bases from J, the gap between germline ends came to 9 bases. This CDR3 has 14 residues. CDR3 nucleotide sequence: TGTGCCTGGAGTGGAGGAGCTGCTAATGAAAAACTGTTTTTT. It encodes CAWSGGAANEKLFF.

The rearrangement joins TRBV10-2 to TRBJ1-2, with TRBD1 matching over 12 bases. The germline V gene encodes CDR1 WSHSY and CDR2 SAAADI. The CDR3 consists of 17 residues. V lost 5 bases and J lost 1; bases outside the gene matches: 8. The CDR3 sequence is CASSSGQGAPFNYGYTF. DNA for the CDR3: TGCGCCAGCAGTTCGGGACAGGGGGCTCCTTTTAACTATGGCTACACCTTC.

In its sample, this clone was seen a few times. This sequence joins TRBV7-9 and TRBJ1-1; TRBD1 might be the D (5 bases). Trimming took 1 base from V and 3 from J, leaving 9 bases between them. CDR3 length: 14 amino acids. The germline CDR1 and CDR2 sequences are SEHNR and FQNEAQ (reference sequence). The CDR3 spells CASSLVGADTEAFF. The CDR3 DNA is TGTGCCAGCAGCTTAGTAGGGGCCGACACTGAAGCTTTCTTT.

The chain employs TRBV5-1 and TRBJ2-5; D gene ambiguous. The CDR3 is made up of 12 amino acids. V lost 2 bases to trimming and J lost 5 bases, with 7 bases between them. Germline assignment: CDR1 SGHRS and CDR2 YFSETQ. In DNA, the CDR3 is TGCGCCAGCAGCTTCGATCGGGAGACCCAGTACTTC. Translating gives CASSFDRETQYF.